These 5 T cell receptor beta chains were sequenced from one sample in a study of T cells in Graves' hyperthyroidism and ophthalmopathy. There were TCR beta CDR3 regions amplified from RNA transcripts. Carried out on the TCR CDR3, a first-round RT-PCR used the HTBI primer set. TCRdb called the multiplex PCR reads again in MiXCR, with one record for every CDR3 protein. Of 500,000 to 650,000 distinct CDR3 sequences in the sample, 17% were seen once. Sequenced input: blood. All receptors come from a young woman with Graves' ophthalmopathy.

This clonotype was detected only a few times. This chain uses TRBV5-5 with TRBJ2-7; maybe TRBD1 (6 bases). V gave up 2 bases and J gave up 2 bases, with 14 bases separating them. Germline CDR1 is SGHKS and CDR2 is YYEKEE (reference sequence). CDR3 length: 15 amino acids. CDR3 loop: CASSFGPGTTYEQYF. The DNA for the CDR3 is TGTGCCAGCAGCTTTGGACCAGGGACAACCTACGAGCAGTACTTC. Combining the CDR3 with reference TRBV5-5 and TRBJ2-7 gives the whole variable domain DAGVTQSPTHLIKTRGQQVTLRCSPISGHKSVSWYQQVLGQGPQFIFQYYEKEERGRGNFPDRFSARQFPNYSSELNVNALLLGDSALYLCASSFGPGTTYEQYFGPGTRLTVT.

This clonotype has at least ten counts. V gene TRBV5-1 combines with J gene TRBJ2-1, with D unresolved. The CDR3 spans 11 residues. Trimming removed 5 bases at V and 9 bases at J, with 9 bases between. Germline V gives CDR1 SGHRS, CDR2 YFSETQ. In DNA, the CDR3 is TGCGCCAGCAGGGTAGGTCCTGAGCAGTTCTTC. Residues: CASRVGPEQFF.

The J gene is TRBJ2-1, the V gene TRBV20-1, with D possibly being TRBD2 (6 bases). Per germline, CDR1 DFQATT and CDR2 SNEGSKA (reference sequence). CDR3 length: 15 amino acids. The CDR3 loop is CSPSSRREGRDEQFF. CDR3 coding DNA: TGCAGCCCCTCCTCTCGGCGGGAAGGAAGAGATGAGCAGTTCTTC.

The sample holds many counts of this clonotype. The CDR3 DNA follows: TGTGCCAGCAGCTTACGGGGAACCGGGGAGCTGTTTTTT. This translates into CASSLRGTGELFF. The rearrangement joins TRBV27 to TRBJ2-2, with D tentatively TRBD2 (5 bases). Trimming stripped 6 bases from V and 5 bases from J, with 10 bases between. Germline CDR1 reads MNHEY; CDR2 reads SMNVEV (reference sequence). The CDR3 length is 13 residues.

Points on this clonotype: A much larger clonotype is one base distant, so this may be a read error. J is TRBJ1-1 and V is TRBV12-3 or TRBV12-4; D gene unclear. Trimming stripped 3 bases from V and 5 bases from J, with 13 bases between. The CDR3 runs 14 residues. The CDR3 DNA is TGTGCCAGCAGTTTCTTCGCAGTAAGGACTGAAGCTTTCTTT. Translating gives CASSFFAVRTEAFF.